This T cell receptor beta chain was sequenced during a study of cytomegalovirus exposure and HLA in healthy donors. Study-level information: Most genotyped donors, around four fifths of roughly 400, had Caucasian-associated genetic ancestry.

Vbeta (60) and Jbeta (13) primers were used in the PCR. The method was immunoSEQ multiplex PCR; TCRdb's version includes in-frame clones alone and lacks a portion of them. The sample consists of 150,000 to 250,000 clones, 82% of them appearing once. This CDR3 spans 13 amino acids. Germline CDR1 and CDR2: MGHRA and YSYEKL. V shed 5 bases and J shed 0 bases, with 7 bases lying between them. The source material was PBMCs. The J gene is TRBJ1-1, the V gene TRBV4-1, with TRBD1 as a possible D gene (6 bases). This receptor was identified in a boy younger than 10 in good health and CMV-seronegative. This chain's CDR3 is CASSGDMNTEAFF. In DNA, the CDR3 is TGCGCCAGCAGCGGGGACATGAACACTGAAGCTTTCTTT.